This is a list of T cell receptor beta chains from one sample in a study of tumor and adjacent non-tumor tissue in lung cancer. TCRdb redid the calling of the multiplex PCR reads with MiXCR, one entry per CDR3 protein. Counted here are more than 85,000 distinct CDR3 sequences, about 60% occurring once; the ten biggest clones make up roughly a fifth. The specimen was distant non-tumor lung tissue. The receptors stem from a man in his thirties or forties with non-small cell lung cancer. The CDR3 runs from the conserved cysteine through the conserved F or W. The order of the fields is D gene, clone size, J gene, V gene, CDR3 DNA, CDR3 protein. A D gene is named only where the DNA matches it firmly. The size of a clone is reported for some rows only, either as once, few or many, or as a class for expanded clones.

D: NA; size: many; J: TRBJ2-1; V: TRBV10-3; DNA: TGTGCCATCAGTGAGTCTAAGGGGGTTCAGTTCTTC; CDR3: CAISESKGVQFF
D: TRBD1; size: NA; J: TRBJ2-4; V: TRBV11-2; DNA: TGTGCCAGTAGCATCACGGACAGGGGTCACATTCAGTATTTC; CDR3: CASSITDRGHIQYF
D: NA; size: once; J: TRBJ1-3; V: TRBV7-9; DNA: TGTGTCAGCAGCTTAGAGGGACTTCTCTCTGGAAACACCATATATTTT; CDR3: CVSSLEGLLSGNTIYF
D: TRBD2; size: NA; J: TRBJ2-1; V: TRBV5-5; DNA: TGCGCCAGGCTCCGCCTAACTAGCGGGAGAATGAATGAGCAGTTCTTC; CDR3: CARLRLTSGRMNEQFF
D: NA; size: NA; J: TRBJ1-5; V: TRBV12-5; DNA: TGTGCTTGTGCCCTTTTTGGGGGAGGCAATCAGTCCCAGCATTTT; CDR3: CACALFGGGNQSQHF
D: NA; size: few; J: TRBJ2-5; V: TRBV11-2; DNA: TGTGCCAGCAGCCAGGCCAGTGTGGAGACCCAGTACTTC; CDR3: CASSQASVETQYF
D: NA; size: NA; J: TRBJ2-2; V: TRBV11-2; DNA: TGTGCCAGCAGCTTGACAGCCTCGAACACCGAGGAGCTGTTTTTT; CDR3: CASSLTASNTEELFF
D: TRBD1; size: many; J: TRBJ1-5; V: TRBV6-5; DNA: TGTGCCAGCAGTTTCGGGACAGGGGGCAATCAGCCCCAGCATTTT; CDR3: CASSFGTGGNQPQHF
D: TRBD2; size: NA; J: TRBJ2-3; V: TRBV11-2; DNA: TGTGCCTGCAGTTTAAGGCGGGGGGTCACAGATACGCACTATTTT; CDR3: CACSLRRGVTDTHYF
D: TRBD1; size: many; J: TRBJ2-1; V: TRBV20-1; DNA: TGCAGTGCCACACAGGGGGCGCTTTACAATGAGCAGTTCTTC; CDR3: CSATQGALYNEQFF
D: TRBD1; size: NA; J: TRBJ2-7; V: TRBV11-3; DNA: TGTGCCAGCAGCCCCCAGACAGGGAACCACGAGCAGTACTTC; CDR3: CASSPQTGNHEQYF
D: NA; size: few; J: TRBJ1-2; V: TRBV5-6; DNA: TGTGCCAGCAGCTTGGTACGGGTCGGCGGCTACACCTTC; CDR3: CASSLVRVGGYTF
D: NA; size: many; J: TRBJ1-5; V: TRBV6-1; DNA: TGTGCCAGCAGCCCGGTGGGATCTCAGCCCCAGCATTTT; CDR3: CASSPVGSQPQHF
D: NA; size: NA; J: TRBJ1-2; V: TRBV4-3; DNA: TGCGCTGGCAGCCAAGAAGTGCGGATCCACTATGGCTACACCTTC; CDR3: CAGSQEVRIHYGYTF
D: NA; size: many; J: TRBJ2-3; V: TRBV6-6; DNA: TGTGCCAGCAGTTTCCGACAGGGAGGAAGGGATACGCAGTATTTT; CDR3: CASSFRQGGRDTQYF
D: TRBD2; size: NA; J: TRBJ2-7; V: TRBV11-2; DNA: TGTGCCAGCAGCTTGAAACGGCTCATAGCGGGAAGGGTACGTGAGCAGTACTTC; CDR3: CASSLKRLIAGRVREQYF
D: TRBD1; size: NA; J: TRBJ2-7; V: TRBV12-3/TRBV12-4; DNA: TGTGCCAGCAGTTTACGACAGGGACCCATTCACTGCGAGCAGTACTTC; CDR3: CASSLRQGPIHCEQYF
D: NA; size: few; J: TRBJ1-2; V: TRBV5-1; DNA: TGCGCCAGCAGCTTGGATCCGGGGGGCGGTGGCTACACCTTC; CDR3: CASSLDPGGGGYTF
D: NA; size: many; J: TRBJ2-1; V: TRBV20-1; DNA: TGCAGTGCTAGAGATGGGGCTAGCGTTAATGAGCAGTTCTTC; CDR3: CSARDGASVNEQFF
D: TRBD2; size: NA; J: TRBJ2-7; V: TRBV11-2; DNA: TGTACCAACACCGCGGGCGGGAGAGACGATCAGTACTTC; CDR3: CTNTAGGRDDQYF
D: TRBD1; size: NA; J: TRBJ1-1; V: TRBV18; DNA: TGTGCCAGCTCAAGTCCGGGACAGGGTCACACTGAAGCTTTCTTT; CDR3: CASSSPGQGHTEAFF
D: TRBD1; size: NA; J: TRBJ2-3; V: TRBV12-3/TRBV12-4; DNA: TGTGCCAGCAGCAGGGGATCTTACGGACAGGGAGGAGGCACAGATACACAGTATTTT; CDR3: CASSRGSYGQGGGTDTQYF
D: NA; size: NA; J: TRBJ2-4; V: TRBV20-1; DNA: TGCAGTGCTAAAACAAGGTCCAAAAACATTCAGTACTTC; CDR3: CSAKTRSKNIQYF
D: NA; size: many; J: TRBJ2-6; V: TRBV6-2/TRBV6-3; DNA: TGTGCCAGCAGTTACTCAGGGTCTGGGGCCAACGTCCTGACTTTC; CDR3: CASSYSGSGANVLTF
D: NA; size: NA; J: TRBJ1-1; V: TRBV4-1; DNA: TGCGCCAGCAGCAAGGAGGGACACTTGATCACTGAAGCTTTCTTT; CDR3: CASSKEGHLITEAFF
D: TRBD1; size: NA; J: TRBJ1-4; V: TRBV11-2; DNA: TGTACCAGCGGACGGGCAGGGGGAAATGAAAAACTGTTTTTT; CDR3: CTSGRAGGNEKLFF
D: TRBD2; size: NA; J: TRBJ2-1; V: TRBV12-5; DNA: TGTACTAGTGGTCCCGGACTAGCGGGGGGACTCGGAAATCAGCAGTTCTTC; CDR3: CTSGPGLAGGLGNQQFF
D: NA; size: NA; J: TRBJ2-3; V: TRBV20-1; DNA: TGCAGAGCTAGAGATGACTACACATATACGCAGTATTTT; CDR3: CRARDDYTYTQYF
D: NA; size: NA; J: TRBJ2-3; V: TRBV6-5; DNA: TGTGCCAGCAGAACGGGGGTCAGCACAGATACGCAGTATTTT; CDR3: CASRTGVSTDTQYF
D: TRBD2; size: NA; J: TRBJ2-7; V: TRBV29-1; DNA: TGCAGCGCTGAAAGTCTAGCGGGGACCGGCTCCTACGAGCAGTACTTC; CDR3: CSAESLAGTGSYEQYF
D: NA; size: once; J: TRBJ2-3; V: TRBV11-2; DNA: TGCGCCAGCAGCACCAGACGGGGGGCGACGGGTACGCAGTATTTT; CDR3: CASSTRRGATGTQYF
D: TRBD1; size: once; J: TRBJ2-1; V: TRBV11-2; DNA: TGTACCAGCAACACCTGGACAGGCCACTACAATGAGCAGTTCTTC; CDR3: CTSNTWTGHYNEQFF
D: NA; size: NA; J: TRBJ1-2; V: TRBV29-1; DNA: TGCAGCGTTGAAGGGTCGTCGGGGGATGGCTACACCTTC; CDR3: CSVEGSSGDGYTF
D: NA; size: NA; J: TRBJ1-2; V: TRBV20-1; DNA: TGCAGTGATAGAGACAGCCACGGGGGCCATGGCTACACCTTC; CDR3: CSDRDSHGGHGYTF
D: TRBD1; size: few; J: TRBJ2-7; V: TRBV6-2/TRBV6-3; DNA: TGTGCCAGCAGCAGAGACAGGGGGCCCTCCTACGAGCAGTACTTC; CDR3: CASSRDRGPSYEQYF
D: TRBD2; size: medium-sized; J: TRBJ2-7; V: TRBV20-1; DNA: TGCAGTGTGGGCGGGAGGGCCATGTACGAGCAGTACTTC; CDR3: CSVGGRAMYEQYF
D: NA; size: once; J: TRBJ2-2; V: TRBV6-1; DNA: TGTGCCAGCACTGAAGGGGAACTGAACACCGAGGAGCTGTTTTTT; CDR3: CASTEGELNTEELFF
D: TRBD1; size: NA; J: TRBJ2-2; V: TRBV11-1; DNA: TGTGCCAGCGTCCCAAGCCAACAGGGGACCGGGGAGCTGTTTTTT; CDR3: CASVPSQQGTGELFF
D: NA; size: NA; J: TRBJ2-2; V: TRBV25-1; DNA: TGTGCCAGCAGTGAAGTGGTCGAAGCCGGGGAGCTGTTTTTT; CDR3: CASSEVVEAGELFF
D: TRBD1; size: NA; J: TRBJ1-2; V: TRBV20-1; DNA: TGCAGTGCTAGTTTAGTTGTCGGACAGGGCTCCTATGATTACACCTTC; CDR3: CSASLVVGQGSYDYTF
D: TRBD2; size: many; J: TRBJ2-1; V: TRBV20-1; DNA: TGCAGTGCCCCACTAGCGGGAGGGCGGAATGAGCAGTTCTTC; CDR3: CSAPLAGGRNEQFF
D: TRBD1; size: NA; J: TRBJ1-3; V: TRBV6-2/TRBV6-3; DNA: TGTACCAGCAGCCCGATCGGGACAGCTGGAAACACCATATATTTT; CDR3: CTSSPIGTAGNTIYF